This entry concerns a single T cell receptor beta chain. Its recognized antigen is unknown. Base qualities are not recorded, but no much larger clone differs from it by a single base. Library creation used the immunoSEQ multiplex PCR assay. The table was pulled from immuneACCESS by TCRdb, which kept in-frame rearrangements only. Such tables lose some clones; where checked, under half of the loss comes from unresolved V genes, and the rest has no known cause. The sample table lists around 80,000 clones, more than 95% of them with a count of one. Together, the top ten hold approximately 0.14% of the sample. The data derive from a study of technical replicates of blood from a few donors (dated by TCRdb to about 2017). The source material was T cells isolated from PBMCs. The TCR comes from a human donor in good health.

CDR3 protein: CASSDLSGGSALEQYF. The base sequence is TGTGCCAGCAGTGACCTTAGCGGGGGCTCAGCACTCGAGCAGTACTTC. Recombination linked TRBV6-1 to TRBJ2-7, and 9 bases in between align with TRBD2. From the cysteine through the phenylalanine, the CDR3 covers 16 amino acids. Just the 48-base CDR3 DNA is kept, in frame starting at base 1. Trimmed from V: 3 bases; trimmed from J: 6 bases; junction bases lacking a gene match: 12. CDR1 and CDR2 (MNHNS, SASEGT) derive from the germline V gene.